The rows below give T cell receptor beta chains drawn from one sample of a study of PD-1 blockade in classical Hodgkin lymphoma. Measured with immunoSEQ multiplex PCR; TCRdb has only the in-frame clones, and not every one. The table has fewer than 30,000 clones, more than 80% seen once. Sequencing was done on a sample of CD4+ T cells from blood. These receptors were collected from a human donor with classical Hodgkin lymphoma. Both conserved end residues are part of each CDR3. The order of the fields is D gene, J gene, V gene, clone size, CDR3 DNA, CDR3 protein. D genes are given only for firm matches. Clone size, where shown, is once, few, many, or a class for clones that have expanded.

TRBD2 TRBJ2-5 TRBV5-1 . TGCGCCAGCAGCTTAAGCGGGAGTCTGGAGACCCAGTACTTC CASSLSGSLETQYF
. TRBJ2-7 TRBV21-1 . TGTGCCAGCAGTATTGGGACTAGCGGGATTGAGCAGTACTTC CASSIGTSGIEQYF
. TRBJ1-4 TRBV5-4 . TGTGCCAGCAGCTTAACCGGGACAAGCGAAAAACTGTTTTTT CASSLTGTSEKLFF
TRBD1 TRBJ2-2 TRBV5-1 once TGCGCCAGCAGCTTGACAGGGGTTGCCGGGGAGCTGTTTTTT CASSLTGVAGELFF
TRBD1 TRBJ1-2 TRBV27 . TGTGCCAGCAGTTCCCCGGGACAGACGGAACTAGGCTATGGCTACACCTTC CASSSPGQTELGYGYTF
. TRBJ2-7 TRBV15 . TGTGCCACCAGCAGAGATGGAGACGGGAGATGGACCGACGAGCAGTACTTC CATSRDGDGRWTDEQYF
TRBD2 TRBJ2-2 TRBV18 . TGTGCCAGCTCCGGGACTAGCGGGAACACCGGGGAGCTGTTTTTT CASSGTSGNTGELFF
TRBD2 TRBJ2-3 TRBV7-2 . TGTGCCAGCAGCTTAGAGGGGAGGGCCGGCACAGATACGCAGTATTTT CASSLEGRAGTDTQYF
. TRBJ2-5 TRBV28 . TGTGCCAGCAGTTCCTATCTCGGGTTGCCGGAAAAGACCCAGTACTTC CASSSYLGLPEKTQYF
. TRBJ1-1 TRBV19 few TGTGCCAGTAGTATTGGGTTGGGGAACACTGAAGCTTTCTTT CASSIGLGNTEAFF
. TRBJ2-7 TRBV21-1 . TGTGCCAGCAGCAGACCTATAGCGGGAGGAGATGGCGAGCAGTACTTC CASSRPIAGGDGEQYF
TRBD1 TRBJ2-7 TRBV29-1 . TGCAGCGTTGAAACGGACAGGGGACACTACGAGCAGTACTTC CSVETDRGHYEQYF
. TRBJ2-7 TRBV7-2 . TGTGCCAGCAGCGCACTTCAGGGTAGCGAGCAGTACTTC CASSALQGSEQYF
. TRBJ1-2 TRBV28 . TGTGCCAGCAGTTTGGGAGGAAGATATGGCTACACCTTC CASSLGGRYGYTF
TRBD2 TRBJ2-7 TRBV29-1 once TGCAGCGTTGGAGGACTAGCGGGAGCCTACGAGCAGTACTTC CSVGGLAGAYEQYF
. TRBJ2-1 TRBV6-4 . TGTGCCAGCAGTGACGATCGCCTAGGCCCCAATGAGCAGTTCTTC CASSDDRLGPNEQFF
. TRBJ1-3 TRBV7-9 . TGTGCCAGCGGGTGGGCCGAAGGATTCGATCAAGGTTTT CASGWAEGFDQGF
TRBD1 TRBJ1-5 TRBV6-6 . TGTGCCAGCAAGACAGGGTTGGGCAATCAGCCCCAGCATTTT CASKTGLGNQPQHF
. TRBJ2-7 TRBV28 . TGTGCCAGCAGTTTAAGACAAAACGAGCAGTACTTC CASSLRQNEQYF
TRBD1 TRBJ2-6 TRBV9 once TGTGCCAGCAGCGTAGCGGGACAGGGGGCTTCTGGGGCCAACGTCCTGACTTTC CASSVAGQGASGANVLTF
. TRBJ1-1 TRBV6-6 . TGTGCCAGCAGGGCAGAGTTGAACACTGAAGCTTTCTTT CASRAELNTEAFF
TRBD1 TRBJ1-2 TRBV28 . TGTGCCAGCAGCCAACCCGGGACAGGGGACTATGGCTACACCTTC CASSQPGTGDYGYTF
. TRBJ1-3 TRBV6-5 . TGTGCCAGCAGTACCTCTGGAAACACCATATATTTT CASSTSGNTIYF
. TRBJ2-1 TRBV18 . TGTGCCAGCTCACCAGCCGGGACACAGTACAATGAGCAGTTCTTC CASSPAGTQYNEQFF
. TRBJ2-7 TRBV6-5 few TGTGCCAGCAGTTACTCGAGAGTGGGAGCGGCCTACGAGCAGTACTTC CASSYSRVGAAYEQYF
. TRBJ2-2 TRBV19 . TGTGCCAGTAGTATTGGTCTAGGGAACACCGGGGAGCTGTTTTTT CASSIGLGNTGELFF
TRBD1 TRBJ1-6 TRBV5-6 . TGTGCCAGCAGCCGGGACAGGGGGCTTTCACCCCTCCACTTT CASSRDRGLSPLHF
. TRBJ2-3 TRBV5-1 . TGCGCCAGCACCCCCTGGACAGTTTCAGATACGCAGTATTTT CASTPWTVSDTQYF
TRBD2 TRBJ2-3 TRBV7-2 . TGTGCCAGCAGTTCCCTGCTAGCGGGAGGTTCAGATACGCAGTATTTT CASSSLLAGGSDTQYF
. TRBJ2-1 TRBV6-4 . TGTGCCAGCAGTGACGCCGGGACCACAAACAATGAGCAGTTCTTC CASSDAGTTNNEQFF
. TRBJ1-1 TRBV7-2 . TGTGCCAGCAGCTTAGCAGCAGCGCTGCGGACTGAAGCTTTCTTT CASSLAAALRTEAFF
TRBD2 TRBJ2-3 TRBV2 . TGTGCCAGCAGGGGGACTAGCGGGGGACGTGATACGCAGTATTTT CASRGTSGGRDTQYF